This T cell receptor (beta chain) derives from a study of blood T cell repertoires in COVID-19. Overall study context: Researchers got acute and convalescent COVID-19 samples from the United States, Italy and Spain. PBMCs, B-cell-depleted T cells, or T cells were the source of the cDNA or gDNA that made up the material.

Trimming took 3 bases from V and 10 from J, leaving 15 bases between them. Germline CDR1 and CDR2: LNHDA and SQIVND (reference sequence). The CDR3 spans 13 residues. Under the authors' procedure: Nucleated cell counts were estimated from reference gene primer amplification. Sequencing used immunoSEQ multiplex PCR; TCRdb keeps in-frame clones, though not all of them. V and J calls and clone size are given by that table; D and trimming were obtained from the DNA. This sample has about 270,000 clones, with approximately 89% found just once. This clone showed up just a few times. This sequence joins TRBV19 and TRBJ1-1; a possible D gene is TRBD1 (6 bases). The source of this sequence is an older woman who had recovered from COVID-19. The material sequenced was peripheral blood. CDR3 loop: CASSMYSGVGAFF. The CDR3 DNA reads TGTGCCAGTAGTATGTACTCAGGGGTAGGAGCTTTCTTT.